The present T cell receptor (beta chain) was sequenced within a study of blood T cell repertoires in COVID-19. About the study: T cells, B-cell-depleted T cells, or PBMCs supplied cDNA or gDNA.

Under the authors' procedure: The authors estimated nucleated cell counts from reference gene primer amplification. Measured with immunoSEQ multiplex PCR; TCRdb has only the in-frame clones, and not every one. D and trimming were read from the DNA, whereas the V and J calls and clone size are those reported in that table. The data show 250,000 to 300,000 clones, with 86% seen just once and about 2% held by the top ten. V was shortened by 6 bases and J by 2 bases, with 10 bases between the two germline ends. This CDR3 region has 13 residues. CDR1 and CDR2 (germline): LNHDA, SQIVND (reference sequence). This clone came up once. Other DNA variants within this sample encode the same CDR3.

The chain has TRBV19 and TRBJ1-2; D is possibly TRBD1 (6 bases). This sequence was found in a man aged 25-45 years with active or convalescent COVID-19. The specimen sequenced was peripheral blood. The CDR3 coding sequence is TGTGCCAGTAGCCCCCAGGGGAACTATGGCTACACCTTC. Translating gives CASSPQGNYGYTF. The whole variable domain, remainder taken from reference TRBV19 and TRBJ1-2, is DGGITQSPKYLFRKEGQNVTLSCEQNLNHDAMYWYRQDPGQGLRLIYYSQIVNDFQKGDIAEGYSVSREKKESFPLTVTSAQKNPTAFYLCASSPQGNYGYTFGSGTRLTVV.